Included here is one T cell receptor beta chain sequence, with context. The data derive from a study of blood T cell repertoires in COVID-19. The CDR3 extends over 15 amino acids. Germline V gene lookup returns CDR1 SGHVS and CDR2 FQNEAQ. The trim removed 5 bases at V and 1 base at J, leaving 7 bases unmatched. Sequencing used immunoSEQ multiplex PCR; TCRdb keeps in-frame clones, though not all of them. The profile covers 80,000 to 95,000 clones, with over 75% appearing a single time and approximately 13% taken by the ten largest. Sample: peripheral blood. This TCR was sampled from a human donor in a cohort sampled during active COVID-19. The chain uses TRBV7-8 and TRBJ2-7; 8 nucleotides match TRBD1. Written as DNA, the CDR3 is TGTGCCAGCAGCCCCCAAGACAGGGGATCCTACGAGCAGTACTTC. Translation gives CASSPQDRGSYEQYF.